This T cell receptor beta chain derives from a study of T cells in Graves' hyperthyroidism and ophthalmopathy. General study points: Blood also contained most expanded thyroid clonotypes above 0.001.

This clonotype was found a few times. Its specificity is not known. The V gene's germline CDR1 is MNHEY and CDR2 SVGEGT. This CDR3 has 16 residues. V was pared by 2 bases and J by 2 bases, with 13 bases between. The investigators amplified TCR beta CDR3 regions from RNA transcripts. First-round RT-PCR with HTBI primers amplified the TCR CDR3 region. TCRdb passed the multiplex PCR reads through MiXCR, listing each CDR3 protein once. The data show fewer than 550,000 distinct CDR3 sequences, around 14% seen once. Calling Graves' hyperthyroidism stable meant ophthalmopathy did not progress within 18 months. Patients aged 18 to 65 with hyperthyroidism were newly diagnosed, with duration under 2 months.

The specimen was blood. This chain connects TRBV6-2 or TRBV6-3 to TRBJ1-5, with D possibly TRBD1 on 5 matching bases. This receptor was identified in a woman under 30 with Graves' hyperthyroidism. CDR3 DNA sequence: TGTGCCAGCAGTTACACCAGACAGAGGGGCAATCAGCCCCAGCATTTT. It specifies CASSYTRQRGNQPQHF.